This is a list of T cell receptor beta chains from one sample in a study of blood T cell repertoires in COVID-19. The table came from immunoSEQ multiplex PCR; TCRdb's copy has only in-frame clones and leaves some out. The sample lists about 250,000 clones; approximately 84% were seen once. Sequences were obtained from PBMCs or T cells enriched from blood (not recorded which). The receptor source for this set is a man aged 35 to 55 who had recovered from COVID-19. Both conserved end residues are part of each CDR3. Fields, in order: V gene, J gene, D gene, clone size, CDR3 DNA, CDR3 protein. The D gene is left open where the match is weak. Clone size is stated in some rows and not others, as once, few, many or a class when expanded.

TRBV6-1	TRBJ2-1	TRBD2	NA	TGTGCCAGCAGTGAAAGTACTAGCGGGGGGGCTGATGAGCAGTTCTTC	CASSESTSGGADEQFF
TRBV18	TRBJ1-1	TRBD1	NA	TGTGCCAGCTCCCCCTCAGGGGACAGCACTGAAGCTTTCTTT	CASSPSGDSTEAFF
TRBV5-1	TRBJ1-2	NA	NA	TGCGCCAGCAGCTTGTGGCAGGGTGGGGGCTACACCTTC	CASSLWQGGGYTF
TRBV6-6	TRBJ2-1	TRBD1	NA	TGTGCCAGCAGTCGCCTTCGGGGACAGGGGCCGGAGCGGGAAGCGAATGAGCAGTTCTTC	CASSRLRGQGPEREANEQFF
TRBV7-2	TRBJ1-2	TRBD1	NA	TGTGCCAGCAGCTCCCAGGGGGAAGGTGGCTACACCTTC	CASSSQGEGGYTF
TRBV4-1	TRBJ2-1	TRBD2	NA	TGCGCCAGCAGCCAGGGTCACGGGACTAGCGGGATCTATGAGCAGTTCTTC	CASSQGHGTSGIYEQFF
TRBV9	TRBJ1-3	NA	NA	TGTGCCAGCAGCGGCCAGGGGATGCGTGGAAACACCATATATTTT	CASSGQGMRGNTIYF
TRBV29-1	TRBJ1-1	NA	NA	TGCAGCGTTGAAGGTACAGTTGAAGCTTTCTTT	CSVEGTVEAFF
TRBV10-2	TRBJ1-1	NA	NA	TGCGCCAGCAGTGAGGAGAGGGCGTCTGAAGCTTTCTTT	CASSEERASEAFF
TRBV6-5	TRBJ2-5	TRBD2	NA	TGTGCCAGCAGTTTAGCGGGAGGGGGACAAGAGACCCAGTACTTC	CASSLAGGGQETQYF
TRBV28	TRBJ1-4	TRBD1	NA	TGTGCCAGCGGAACCCAAGGGGGCACTAATGAAAAACTGTTTTTT	CASGTQGGTNEKLFF
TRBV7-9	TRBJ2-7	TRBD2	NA	TGTGCCAGCAGTTATCCTCAGCGGGGGATCTACGAGCAGTACTTC	CASSYPQRGIYEQYF
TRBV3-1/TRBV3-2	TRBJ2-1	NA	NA	TGTGCCAGCAGCGCCGCGGGACTTTACAATGAGCAGTTCTTC	CASSAAGLYNEQFF
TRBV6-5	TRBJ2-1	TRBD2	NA	TGTGCCAGCAGCTCAGCGGGAGGGGTCAATGAGCAGTTCTTC	CASSSAGGVNEQFF
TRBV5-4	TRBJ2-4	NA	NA	TGTGCCAGCAGCTTGGGGGGGACACAAGCCAAAAACATTCAGTACTTC	CASSLGGTQAKNIQYF
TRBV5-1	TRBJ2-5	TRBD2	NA	TGCGCCAGCAGCTTGGTCAGCGGGGACCAAGAGACCCAGTACTTC	CASSLVSGDQETQYF
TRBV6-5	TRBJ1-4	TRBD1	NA	TGTGCCAGCAGTACGACAGGGGATAATGAAAAACTGTTTTTT	CASSTTGDNEKLFF
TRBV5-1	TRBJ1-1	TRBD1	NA	TGCGCCAGCAGCTTACAGGGGGACCATAACACTGAAGCTTTCTTT	CASSLQGDHNTEAFF
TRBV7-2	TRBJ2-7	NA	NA	TGTGCCAGCAGCTTAGCGCCTAGGAGCACCTACGAGCAGTACTTC	CASSLAPRSTYEQYF
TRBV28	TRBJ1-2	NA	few	TGTGCCAGCAACCGACAGGTGGCAGGCTACACCTTC	CASNRQVAGYTF
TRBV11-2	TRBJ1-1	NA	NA	TGTGCCAGCAGCTTTATTCGGACAACGGCTTTCTTT	CASSFIRTTAFF
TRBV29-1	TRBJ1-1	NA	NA	TGCAGCGTTGGGTGGGCGAACACTGAAGCTTTCTTT	CSVGWANTEAFF
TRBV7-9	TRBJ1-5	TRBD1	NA	TGTGCCAGCAGCTTGGGACAGGGTTATCAGCCCCAGCATTTT	CASSLGQGYQPQHF
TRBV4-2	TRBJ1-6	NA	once	TGTGCCAGCAGCCAAGGTTTAGGGACATCACCCCTCCACTTT	CASSQGLGTSPLHF
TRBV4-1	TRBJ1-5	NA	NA	TGCGCCAGCAGTCCGGGAGGGATTAGCAATCAGCCCCAGCATTTT	CASSPGGISNQPQHF
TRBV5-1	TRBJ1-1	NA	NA	TGCGCCAGCAGCTCGGGGATTCAGGACACTGAAGCTTTCTTT	CASSSGIQDTEAFF
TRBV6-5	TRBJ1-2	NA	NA	TGTGCCAGCAGTTCAGGGTATGGCTACACCTTC	CASSSGYGYTF
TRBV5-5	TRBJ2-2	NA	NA	TGTGCCAGCAGGTCCCCTCAGGCTCTCGCGAACACCGGGGAGCTGTTTTTT	CASRSPQALANTGELFF
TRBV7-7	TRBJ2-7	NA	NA	TGTGCCAGCAGCTTAGGACAGCTAGGCCGCTACGAGCAGTACTTC	CASSLGQLGRYEQYF
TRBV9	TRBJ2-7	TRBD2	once	TGTGCCAGCAGCGTAGAGGAGGGAGGGAACGAGCAGTACTTC	CASSVEEGGNEQYF
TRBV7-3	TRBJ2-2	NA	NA	TGTGCCAGCAGCTTAACGGAGGGTGTCGGGGAGCTGTTTTTT	CASSLTEGVGELFF
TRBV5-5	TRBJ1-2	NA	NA	TGTGCCAGCAGCCGGGACACTTATGGCTACACCTTC	CASSRDTYGYTF
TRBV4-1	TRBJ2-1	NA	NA	TGCGCCAGCAGCCAAGTTTTAGGACAGAACAATGAGCAGTTCTTC	CASSQVLGQNNEQFF
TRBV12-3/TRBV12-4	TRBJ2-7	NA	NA	TGTGCCAGCAGCCCTGACTCGTCGCGGCAGTACTTC	CASSPDSSRQYF
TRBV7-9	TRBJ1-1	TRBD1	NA	TGTGCCAGCAGCTTAGCGCGGGGACAGGGGGCCTTGAACACTGAAGCTTTCTTT	CASSLARGQGALNTEAFF
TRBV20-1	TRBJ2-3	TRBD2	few	TGCAGTGCTAGTCCTAGCGGGAGACCAGATACGCAGTATTTT	CSASPSGRPDTQYF
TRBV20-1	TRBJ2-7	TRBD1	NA	TGCAGTGCTAGTAGAGGGGGCCCCTACGAGCAGTACTTC	CSASRGGPYEQYF
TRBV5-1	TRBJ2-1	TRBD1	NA	TGCGCCAGCAGCCCGGATTCAGGGGGTTACAATGAGCAGTTCTTC	CASSPDSGGYNEQFF
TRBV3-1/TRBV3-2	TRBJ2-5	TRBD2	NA	TGTGCCAGCAGACTAGCGGGAGGACTGGAGACCCAGTACTTC	CASRLAGGLETQYF
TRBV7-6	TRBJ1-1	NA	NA	TGTGCCAGCAGCTCCCGGGCCGGGGTCTCCATGAACACTGAAGCTTTCTTT	CASSSRAGVSMNTEAFF
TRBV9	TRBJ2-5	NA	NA	TGTGCCAGCAGCCTCGGGCGGACGGGGGGCGAGACCCAGTACTTC	CASSLGRTGGETQYF
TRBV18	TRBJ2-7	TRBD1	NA	TGTGCCAGCTCACCGGACAGGGGGTCCCGGCCTTACGAGCAGTACTTC	CASSPDRGSRPYEQYF
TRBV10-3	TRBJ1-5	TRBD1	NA	TGTGCCATCAGCCTTACAGGGGATGAGGAGCCCCAGCATTTT	CAISLTGDEEPQHF
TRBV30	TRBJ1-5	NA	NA	TGTGCCTGGAGCGTCTTAAGGGGGAATCAGCCCCAGCATTTT	CAWSVLRGNQPQHF
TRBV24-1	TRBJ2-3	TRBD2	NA	TGTGCCACCAGTGATAGGGTAGCGGGAAGGTTAGATACGCAGTATTTT	CATSDRVAGRLDTQYF
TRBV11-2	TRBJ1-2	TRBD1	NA	TGTGCCAGCAGCTTTTGGGACAGAGACACGACGGGAGGCTACACCTTC	CASSFWDRDTTGGYTF
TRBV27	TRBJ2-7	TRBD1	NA	TGTGCCAGCAGCAACCTTTACAGGGGGCGTTCCTACGAGCAGTACTTC	CASSNLYRGRSYEQYF
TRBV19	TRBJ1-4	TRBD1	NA	TGTGCCAGTAGTATCCGACAGGGCAATGAAAAACTGTTTTTT	CASSIRQGNEKLFF
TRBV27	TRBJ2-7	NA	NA	TGTGCCAGCAGTTTCAATTACGGAGACGAGCAGTACTTC	CASSFNYGDEQYF
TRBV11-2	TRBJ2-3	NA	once	TGTGCCAGCAGCTTTGGCGGGGAAAATACGCAGTATTTT	CASSFGGENTQYF
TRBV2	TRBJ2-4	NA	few	TGTGCCGGAACAGGGCTAGCCAAAAACATTCAGTACTTC	CAGTGLAKNIQYF
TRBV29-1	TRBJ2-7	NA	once	TGCAGCGTTGATGGGGGGACAGACCCTTACGAGCAGTACTTC	CSVDGGTDPYEQYF
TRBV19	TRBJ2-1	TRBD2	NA	TGTGCCAGTAGCCCGGGACTAGCGTATGAGCAGTTCTTC	CASSPGLAYEQFF
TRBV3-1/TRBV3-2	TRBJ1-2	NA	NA	TGTGCCAGCAGCCCCCTTTGGACTGCGCAAGGCTACACCTTC	CASSPLWTAQGYTF
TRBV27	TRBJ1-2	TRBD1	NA	TGTGCCAGTTGGGGGGGTCTCGGGACAGGGGATCGGGATGGCTACACCTTC	CASWGGLGTGDRDGYTF
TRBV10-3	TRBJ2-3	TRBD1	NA	TGTGCCATCACCCCAGGACAGGGACACACAGATACGCAGTATTTT	CAITPGQGHTDTQYF
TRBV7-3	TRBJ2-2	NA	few	TGTGCCAGCAGCCGATCTCTAGCCGGGGAGCTGTTTTTT	CASSRSLAGELFF
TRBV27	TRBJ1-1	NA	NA	TGTGCCAGCAGTTTAAGGTCGGGAGACACTGAAGCTTTCTTT	CASSLRSGDTEAFF
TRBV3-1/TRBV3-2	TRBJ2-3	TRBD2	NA	TGTGCCAGCAGCCAAGAGCTAGCGGGAGTCCAAGATACGCAGTATTTT	CASSQELAGVQDTQYF